This is a list of T cell receptor beta chains from one sample in a study of T cells in Graves' hyperthyroidism and ophthalmopathy. MiXCR was run by TCRdb on the multiplex PCR reads, yielding one entry per CDR3 protein. Of roughly 500,000 distinct CDR3 sequences listed, about 14% are singletons. The sequencing input was blood. Every receptor here comes from a woman aged 25 to 39 with Graves' hyperthyroidism that later progressed to Graves' ophthalmopathy. Each CDR3 is given without its conserved first and last residue. Fields, in order: J gene, CDR3 length, V gene, CDR3 protein.

J gene: TRBJ2-2
CDR3 length: 12
V gene: TRBV19
CDR3 protein: ASSIARPPGELF

J gene: TRBJ1-4
CDR3 length: 15
V gene: TRBV12-3/TRBV12-4
CDR3 protein: ASSQRGFGRSNEKLF

J gene: TRBJ2-1
CDR3 length: 11
V gene: TRBV19
CDR3 protein: ASSIGSGNEQF

J gene: TRBJ1-5
CDR3 length: 11
V gene: TRBV18
CDR3 protein: ASSWNGKWPQH

J gene: TRBJ1-2
CDR3 length: 10
V gene: TRBV20-1
CDR3 protein: SAIRLSGVYT

J gene: TRBJ2-3
CDR3 length: 13
V gene: TRBV28
CDR3 protein: ASSLRMVGTDTQY

J gene: TRBJ1-4
CDR3 length: 11
V gene: TRBV4-1
CDR3 protein: ASSRGLAEKLF

J gene: TRBJ1-1
CDR3 length: 15
V gene: TRBV3-1
CDR3 protein: ASRHGTASLRNTEAF

J gene: TRBJ2-2
CDR3 length: 13
V gene: TRBV2
CDR3 protein: ATGLAGGETGELF

J gene: TRBJ2-5
CDR3 length: 11
V gene: TRBV4-1
CDR3 protein: ASSQAGTETQY